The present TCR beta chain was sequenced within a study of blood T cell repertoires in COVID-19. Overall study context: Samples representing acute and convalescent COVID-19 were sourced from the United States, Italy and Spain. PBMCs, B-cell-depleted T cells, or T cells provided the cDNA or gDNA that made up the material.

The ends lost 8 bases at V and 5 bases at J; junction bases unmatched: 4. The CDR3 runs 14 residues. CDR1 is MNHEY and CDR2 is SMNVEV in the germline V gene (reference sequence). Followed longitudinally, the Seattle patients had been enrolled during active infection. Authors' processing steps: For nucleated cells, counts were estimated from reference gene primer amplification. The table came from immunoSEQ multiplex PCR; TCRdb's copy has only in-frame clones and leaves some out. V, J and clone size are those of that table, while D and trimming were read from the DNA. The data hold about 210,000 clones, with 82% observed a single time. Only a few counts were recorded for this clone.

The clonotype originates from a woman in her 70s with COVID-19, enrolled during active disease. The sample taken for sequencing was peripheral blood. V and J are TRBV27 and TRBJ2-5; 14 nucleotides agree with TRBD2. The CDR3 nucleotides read TGTGCCAGCGGGGGACTAGCGGGAGTTGAGACCCAGTACTTC. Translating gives CASGGLAGVETQYF.